These 20 T cell receptor beta chains share one sample of origin, sequenced in a study of human T cells and chemical hapten exposure. As to time point: patch test 2, 6 weeks after DPC sensitization. Noted treatment: therapeutic diphenylcyclopropenone sensitization with weekly scalp DPC. TCRdb re-called the RACE reads with MiXCR, one entry per CDR3 protein. Of 65,000 to 95,000 distinct CDR3 sequences listed, 6.6% are singletons. The sequencing used whole blood, collected in connection with sensitization to the hapten diphenylcyclopropenone (DPC). Source of these receptors: a woman in her twenties or thirties with alopecia areata. Some clones in this sample may be carry-over from other donors' samples.

This clonotype has just a few counts. The chain combines TRBV20-1 with TRBJ1-4, with D hard to call. CDR3 length equals 14 residues. V was shortened by 3 bases and J by 2 bases, with 10 bases between the two germline ends. Germline CDR1 and CDR2: DFQATT and SNEGSKA (reference sequence). Here the CDR3 reads CSASTSGTNEKLFF. The DNA for the CDR3 is TGCAGTGCTAGTACCTCTGGGACTAATGAAAAACTGTTTTTT.

V usage is TRBV18 and J usage is TRBJ2-3; the D is unclear. Trimming took off 6 bases at V and 2 bases at J, with 9 bases between the two ends. Germline CDR1 KGHSH, CDR2 LQKENI. The CDR3 consists of 13 residues. For the CDR3, the DNA is TGTGCCAGCTCCCCCTCAGACACAGATACGCAGTATTTT. Amino acid sequence: CASSPSDTDTQYF. Full variable domain (remainder filled in from reference TRBV18 and TRBJ2-3): NAGVMQNPRHLVRRRGQEARLRCSPMKGHSHVYWYRQLPEEGLKFMVYLQKENIIDESGMPKERFSAEFPKEGPSILRIQQVVRGDSAAYFCASSPSDTDTQYFGPGTRLTVL.

The chain recombines TRBV7-9 with TRBJ2-1; possible D gene TRBD2, 6 bases. Germline assignment: CDR1 SEHNR and CDR2 FQNEAQ (reference sequence). Trimming pared 5 bases from V and 4 bases from J, leaving 15 bases between. The length of the CDR3 is 15 residues. The CDR3 region is CASSRSGVGYNEQFF. The CDR3 bases are TGTGCCAGCAGCAGGTCGGGAGTAGGGTACAATGAGCAGTTCTTC. Complete variable domain (other parts from reference TRBV7-9 and TRBJ2-1): DTGVSQNPRHKITKRGQNVTFRCDPISEHNRLYWYRQTLGQGPEFLTYFQNEAQLEKSRLLSDRFSAERPKGSFSTLEIQRTEQGDSAMYLCASSRSGVGYNEQFFGPGTRLTVL.

The rearrangement uses TRBV5-1 and TRBJ2-7; no clear D gene. The ends were cut back, 3 bases at V and 4 bases at J, with 8 bases in the middle. Germline V gene lookup returns CDR1 SGHRS and CDR2 YFSETQ. The CDR3 totals 12 residues. The CDR3 reads CASSSSGYEQYF. CDR3 nucleotide sequence: TGCGCCAGCAGCTCGTCCGGGTACGAGCAGTACTTC.

This clonotype was counted only a few times. The chain couples TRBV28 to TRBJ1-1; 8 bases agree with TRBD1. This CDR3 is built from 15 residues. CDR1 is MDHEN, CDR2 SYDVKM, per germline. J was trimmed by 3 bases and V by 5 bases; bases with no gene match: 8. Here the CDR3 DNA reads TGTGCCAGCAGTACTCCAGGGGGCGCGTACACTGAAGCTTTCTTT. Amino acids: CASSTPGGAYTEAFF.

V gene TRBV5-1 combines with J gene TRBJ2-3, with 9 bases identical to TRBD2. Germline V gene sequence: CDR1 SGHRS, CDR2 YFSETQ. V lost 2 bases to trimming and J lost 4 bases; unmatched junction nucleotides: 5. The CDR3 has 15 residues. CDR3 sequence reads: CASSLAGGRPDTQYF. The CDR3 bases are TGCGCCAGCAGCTTAGCGGGGGGCCGACCAGATACGCAGTATTTT.

This clonotype appeared a few times. The V gene is TRBV10-3, the J gene TRBJ2-4; D possibly corresponds to TRBD1 (7 bases). CDR3 length: 15 amino acids. V lost 4 bases and J 7 bases, leaving 17 bases between the germline ends. Germline CDR1 reads ENHRY; CDR2 reads SYGVKD. CDR3 sequence reads: CAISGGGQAANIQYF. DNA for the CDR3: TGTGCCATCAGTGGGGGAGGACAGGCGGCGAACATTCAGTACTTC.

There are a few counts of this clonotype. The V gene is TRBV3-1, the J gene TRBJ1-3; D ambiguous. Per the germline V gene, CDR1 is LGHDT and CDR2 is YNNKEL (reference sequence). CDR3 size: 16 residues. Trimming cost V 4 bases and J 0 bases, with 13 bases left between them. CDR3 nucleotide sequence: TGTGCCAGCAGCCCAAATGGAGCCGCCTCTGGAAACACCATATATTTT. Its translation is CASSPNGAASGNTIYF.

This clonotype was recorded at least ten times. The chain joins TRBV6-5 to TRBJ2-1, with TRBD1 identical over 9 bases. V shed 6 bases and J 7 bases; nucleotides not matched to a gene: 10. The germline V gene encodes CDR1 MNHEY and CDR2 SVGAGI. The CDR3 covers 15 residues. Written as DNA, the CDR3 is TGTGCCAGCAGACCCCGCCGGACAGGGGTGAATGAGCAGTTCTTC. Protein: CASRPRRTGVNEQFF.

In this sample, this clonotype turned up many times. The rearrangement joins TRBV20-1 to TRBJ1-1; D possibly corresponds to TRBD1 (5 bases). This CDR3 contains 14 residues. V lost 4 bases, J lost 11 bases, and 23 bases lay in between. Germline-derived CDR1 and CDR2 are DFQATT and SNEGSKA (reference sequence). The CDR3 region has the DNA TGCAGTGCTATTCCCCCAGGGATTAACACTGTGGCTTTCTTT. Translation gives CSAIPPGINTVAFF.

This chain joins TRBV29-1 and TRBJ1-1; D remains unclear. The CDR3 totals 12 residues. Germline assignment: CDR1 SQVTM and CDR2 ANQGSEA. V lost 4 bases to trimming and J lost 5 bases, with 11 bases between them. CDR3 sequence reads: CSVGFSGTEAFF. The CDR3 DNA follows: TGCAGCGTTGGATTCAGCGGTACTGAAGCTTTCTTT. The full variable domain, its missing parts supplied by reference TRBV29-1 and TRBJ1-1, is SAVISQKPSRDICQRGTSLTIQCQVDSQVTMMFWYRQQPGQSLTLIATANQGSEATYESGFVIDKFPISRPNLTFSTLTVSNMSPEDSSIYLCSVGFSGTEAFFGQGTRLTVV.

This clonotype was seen many times. CDR3 loop: CASSSDRGDYEQYF. The CDR3 region has the DNA TGTGCCAGCAGCTCGGACAGGGGGGACTACGAGCAGTACTTC. The rearrangement links TRBV9 to TRBJ2-7; 10 nucleotides align to TRBD1. CDR1 is SGDLS, CDR2 YYNGEE, per germline. V lost 4 bases and J lost 3; bases outside the gene matches: 4. The CDR3 length is 14 residues.

This chain joins TRBV7-8 and TRBJ1-1; D call uncertain. This CDR3 has 13 amino acids. CDR1 SGHVS and CDR2 FQNEAQ come from the germline V gene. The ends were cut back, 2 bases at V and 9 bases at J, with 13 bases in the middle. The CDR3 reads CASSLPTSRKAFF. The CDR3, as DNA: TGTGCCAGCAGCTTACCCACTTCGCGCAAAGCTTTCTTT.

This clonotype has just a few counts. The V and J genes are TRBV12-3 or TRBV12-4 and TRBJ2-6; D possibly corresponds to TRBD1 (5 bases). Trimming cost V 4 bases and J 0 bases, with 16 bases left between them. This CDR3 has 18 amino acids. CDR3 in DNA: TGTGCCAGCAGTTACTGGGTGGGGCATCCCTCTGGGGCCAACGTCCTGACTTTC. This encodes CASSYWVGHPSGANVLTF.

This clonotype was seen many times. A read error may produce the germline difference seen at one junction end. The chain combines TRBV29-1 with TRBJ1-5; no clear D. This CDR3 has 13 amino acids. The germline V gene encodes CDR1 SQVTM and CDR2 ANQGSEA. CDR3: CSVGEGFNRPQHF. CDR3 sequence (DNA): TGCAGCGTTGGAGAGGGATTTAATCGGCCCCAGCATTTT.

V gene TRBV6-1 combines with J gene TRBJ1-1; 7 bases agree with TRBD1. Germline loops: CDR1 MNHNS, CDR2 SASEGT. Losses at the gene ends were 5 bases for V and 11 bases for J; bases not matched to a gene: 8. There are 12 residues in the CDR3. For the CDR3, the DNA is TGTGCCAGCAGTCCGACAGGGAAACGGGCTTTCTTT. It specifies CASSPTGKRAFF.

This clonotype was seen many times. The CDR3 region is CASSQAPAGTGSGWREKLFF. The CDR3 region has the DNA TGCGCCAGCAGCCAAGCCCCCGCCGGGACAGGGTCCGGTTGGAGAGAAAAACTGTTTTTT. J is TRBJ1-4 and V is TRBV4-1; 9 nucleotides align to TRBD1. Per the germline V gene, CDR1 is MGHRA and CDR2 is YSYEKL. CDR3 length: 20 residues. V lost 1 base and J lost 8; bases outside the gene matches: 20.

CDR3 residues: CASSGAIEAFF. The CDR3 nucleotides are TGTGCCAGCAGCGGGGCGATTGAAGCTTTCTTT. The chain is built from TRBV2 and TRBJ1-1, with TRBD1 as a possible D gene (5 bases). This CDR3 contains 11 residues. With 6 bases removed from V and 7 bases from J, the gap between germline ends came to 9 bases. CDR1 and CDR2 (germline): SNHLY, FYNNEI.

The table lists this clonotype with many counts. This chain joins TRBV20-1 and TRBJ1-1; D uncertain. Per germline, CDR1 DFQATT and CDR2 SNEGSKA (reference sequence). The V end was cut by 0 bases, the J end by 1 base, with 12 bases between. The CDR3 is made up of 15 amino acids. CDR3 DNA sequence: TGCAGTGCTAGAGATATGGCCTTCTCGAACACTGAAGCTTTCTTT. The encoded protein is CSARDMAFSNTEAFF.

In this sample, this clonotype turned up many times. This rearrangement joins TRBV6-2 or TRBV6-3 to TRBJ1-1; D is uncertain. The CDR3 loop spans 11 amino acids. From germline, CDR1 is MNHEY and CDR2 SVGEGT. Trimming stripped 5 bases from V and 11 bases from J, with 12 bases between. The CDR3 protein is CASSTLGLAFF. The CDR3 DNA sequence: TGTGCCAGCAGTACACTAGGACTCGCTTTCTTT.